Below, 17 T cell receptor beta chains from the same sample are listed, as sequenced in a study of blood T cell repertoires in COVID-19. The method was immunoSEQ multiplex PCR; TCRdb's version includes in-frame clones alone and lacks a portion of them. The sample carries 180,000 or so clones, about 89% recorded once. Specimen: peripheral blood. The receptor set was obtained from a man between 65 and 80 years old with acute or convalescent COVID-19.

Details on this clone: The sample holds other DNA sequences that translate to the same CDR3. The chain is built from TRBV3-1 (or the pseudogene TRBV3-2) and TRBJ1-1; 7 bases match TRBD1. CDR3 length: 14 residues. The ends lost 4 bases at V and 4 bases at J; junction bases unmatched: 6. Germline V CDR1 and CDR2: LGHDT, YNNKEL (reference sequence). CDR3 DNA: TGTGCCAGCAGCCCCCGGACAGGATCCACTGAAGCTTTCTTT. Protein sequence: CASSPRTGSTEAFF.

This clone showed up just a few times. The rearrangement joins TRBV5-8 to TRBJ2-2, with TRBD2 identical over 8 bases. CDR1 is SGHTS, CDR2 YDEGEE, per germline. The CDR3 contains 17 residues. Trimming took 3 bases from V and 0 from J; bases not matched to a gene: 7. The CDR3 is CASSSSLAVANTGELFF. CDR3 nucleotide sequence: TGTGCCAGCAGCTCGTCACTAGCGGTAGCGAACACCGGGGAGCTGTTTTTT.

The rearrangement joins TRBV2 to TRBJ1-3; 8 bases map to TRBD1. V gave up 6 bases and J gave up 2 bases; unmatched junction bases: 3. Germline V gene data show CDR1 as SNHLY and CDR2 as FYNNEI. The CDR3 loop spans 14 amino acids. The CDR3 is CASSVQGAGNTIYF. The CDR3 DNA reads TGTGCCAGCAGCGTACAGGGGGCTGGAAACACCATATATTTT.

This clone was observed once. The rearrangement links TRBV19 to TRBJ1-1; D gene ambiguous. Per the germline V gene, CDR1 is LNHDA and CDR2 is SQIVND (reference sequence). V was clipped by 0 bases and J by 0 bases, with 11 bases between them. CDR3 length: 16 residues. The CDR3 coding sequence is TGTGCCAGTAGTATAGATGCTACGGACTTGAACACTGAAGCTTTCTTT. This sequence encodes CASSIDATDLNTEAFF.

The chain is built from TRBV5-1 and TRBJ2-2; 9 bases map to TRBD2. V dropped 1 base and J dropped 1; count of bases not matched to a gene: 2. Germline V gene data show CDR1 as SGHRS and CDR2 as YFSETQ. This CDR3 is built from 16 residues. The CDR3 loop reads CASSLKLAGNTGELFF. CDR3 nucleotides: TGCGCCAGCAGCTTGAAACTAGCGGGGAACACCGGGGAGCTGTTTTTT.

The CDR3 loop reads CASSSRAKRPRGSYNEQFF. For the CDR3, the DNA is TGTGCCAGCAGCTCCCGGGCCAAACGCCCCCGGGGCTCCTACAATGAGCAGTTCTTC. V gene TRBV7-3 combines with J gene TRBJ2-1, with D perhaps matching TRBD2 (5 bases). Per the germline V gene, CDR1 is SGHTA and CDR2 is FQGTGA. The CDR3 is made up of 19 amino acids. The germline V and J ends were trimmed by 4 bases and 0 bases, with 22 bases remaining between them.

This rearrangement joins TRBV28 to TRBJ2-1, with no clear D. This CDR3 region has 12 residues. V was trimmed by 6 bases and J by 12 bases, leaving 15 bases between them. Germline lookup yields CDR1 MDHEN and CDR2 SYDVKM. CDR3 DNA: TGTGCCAGCAGACCCTCAGGCCGAAGGCAGTTCTTC. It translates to CASRPSGRRQFF.

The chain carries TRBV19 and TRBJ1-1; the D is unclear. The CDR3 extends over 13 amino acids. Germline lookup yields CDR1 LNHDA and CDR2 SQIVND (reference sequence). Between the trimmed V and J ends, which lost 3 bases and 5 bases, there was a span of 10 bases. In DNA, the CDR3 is TGTGCCAGTAGTATCTGGGTGGAGACTGAAGCTTTCTTT. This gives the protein CASSIWVETEAFF.

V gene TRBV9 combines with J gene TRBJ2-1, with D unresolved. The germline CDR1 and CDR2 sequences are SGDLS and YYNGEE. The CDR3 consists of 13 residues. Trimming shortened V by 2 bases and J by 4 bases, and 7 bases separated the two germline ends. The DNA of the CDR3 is TGTGCCAGCAGCGTCCTAGTATACAATGAGCAGTTCTTC. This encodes CASSVLVYNEQFF.

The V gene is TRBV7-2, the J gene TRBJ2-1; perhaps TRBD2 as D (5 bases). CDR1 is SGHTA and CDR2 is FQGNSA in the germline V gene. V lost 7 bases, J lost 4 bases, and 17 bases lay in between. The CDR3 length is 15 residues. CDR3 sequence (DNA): TGTGCCAGCACCTCTAGGCGGTCGGGATACAATGAGCAGTTCTTC. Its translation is CASTSRRSGYNEQFF. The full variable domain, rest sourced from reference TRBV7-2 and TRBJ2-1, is GAGVSQSPSNKVTEKGKDVELRCDPISGHTALYWYRQSLGQGLEFLIYFQGNSAPDKSGLPSDRFSAERTGGSVSTLTIQRTQQEDSAVYLCASTSRRSGYNEQFFGPGTRLTVL.

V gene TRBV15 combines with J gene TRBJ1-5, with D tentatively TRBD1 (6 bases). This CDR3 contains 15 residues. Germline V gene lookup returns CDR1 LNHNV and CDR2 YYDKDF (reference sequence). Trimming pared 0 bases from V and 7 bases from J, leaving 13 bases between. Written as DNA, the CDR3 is TGTGCCACCAGCAGAGATAAGGGGGGGCGGCAGCCCCAGCATTTT. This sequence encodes CATSRDKGGRQPQHF.

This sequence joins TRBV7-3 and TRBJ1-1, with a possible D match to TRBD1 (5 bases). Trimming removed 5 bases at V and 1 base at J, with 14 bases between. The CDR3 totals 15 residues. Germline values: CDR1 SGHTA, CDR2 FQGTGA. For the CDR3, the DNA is TGTGCCAGCAGCCATAGGGGTCCAGGGAACACTGAAGCTTTCTTT. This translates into CASSHRGPGNTEAFF.

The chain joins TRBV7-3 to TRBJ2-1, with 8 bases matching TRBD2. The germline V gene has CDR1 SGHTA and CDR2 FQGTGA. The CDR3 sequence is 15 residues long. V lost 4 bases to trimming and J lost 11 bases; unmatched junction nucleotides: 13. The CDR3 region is CASSSQGVLAGKQFF. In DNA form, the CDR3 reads TGTGCCAGCAGCTCCCAAGGGGTTTTAGCGGGGAAGCAGTTCTTC.

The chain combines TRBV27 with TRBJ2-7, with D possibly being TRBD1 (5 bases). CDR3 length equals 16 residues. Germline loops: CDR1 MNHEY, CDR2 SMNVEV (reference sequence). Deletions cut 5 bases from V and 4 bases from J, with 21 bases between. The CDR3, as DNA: TGTGCCAGCAGTCCCTCTTGGGGCGGACAAACTTACGAGCAGTACTTC. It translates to CASSPSWGGQTYEQYF.

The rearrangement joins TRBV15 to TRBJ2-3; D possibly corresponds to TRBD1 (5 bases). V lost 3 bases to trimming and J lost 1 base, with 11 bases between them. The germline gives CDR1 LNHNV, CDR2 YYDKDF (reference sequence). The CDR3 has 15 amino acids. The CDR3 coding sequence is TGTGCCACCAGCAGTTCCCTCAGGGGCACAGATACGCAGTATTTT. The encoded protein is CATSSSLRGTDTQYF. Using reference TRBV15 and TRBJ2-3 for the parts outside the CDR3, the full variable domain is DAMVIQNPRYQVTQFGKPVTLSCSQTLNHNVMYWYQQKSSQAPKLLFHYYDKDFNNEADTPDNFQSRRPNTSFCFLDIRSPGLGDTAMYLCATSSSLRGTDTQYFGPGTRLTVL.

The CDR3 here is CATSNTGVGNQPQHF. The CDR3 DNA reads TGTGCCACCAGCAATACAGGGGTAGGGAATCAGCCCCAGCATTTT. The J gene is TRBJ1-5, the V gene TRBV15; 7 bases match TRBD1. This CDR3 has 15 residues. From germline, CDR1 is LNHNV and CDR2 YYDKDF (reference sequence). The J segment lost 4 bases and the V segment lost 4 bases, leaving 7 bases of the junction unmatched.

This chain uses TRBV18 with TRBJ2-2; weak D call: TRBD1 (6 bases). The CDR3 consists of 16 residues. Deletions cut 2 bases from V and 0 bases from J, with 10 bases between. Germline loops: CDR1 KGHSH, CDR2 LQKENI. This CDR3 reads CASSPGQLANTGELFF. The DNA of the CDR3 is TGTGCCAGCTCACCAGGACAGCTAGCGAACACCGGGGAGCTGTTTTTT.